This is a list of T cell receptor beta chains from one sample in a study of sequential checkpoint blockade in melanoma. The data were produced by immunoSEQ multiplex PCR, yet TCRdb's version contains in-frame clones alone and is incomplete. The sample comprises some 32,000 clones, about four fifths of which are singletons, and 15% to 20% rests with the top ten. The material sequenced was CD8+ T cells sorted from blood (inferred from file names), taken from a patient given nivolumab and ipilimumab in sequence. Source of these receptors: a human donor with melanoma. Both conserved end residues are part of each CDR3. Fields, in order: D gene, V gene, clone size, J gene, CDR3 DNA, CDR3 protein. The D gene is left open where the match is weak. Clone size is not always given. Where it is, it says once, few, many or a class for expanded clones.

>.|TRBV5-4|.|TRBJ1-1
TGTGCCAGCAGCTTGTCAGGTCTCGGTCCGTCCACTGAAGCTTTCTTT
CASSLSGLGPSTEAFF
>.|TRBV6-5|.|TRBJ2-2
TGTGCCAGCAGTTACTCGTTCGGGGATAGCACCGGGGAGCTGTTTTTT
CASSYSFGDSTGELFF
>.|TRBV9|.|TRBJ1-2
TGTGCCAGCAGCCCCCTTAGGCGGGCTGATTATGGCTACACCTTC
CASSPLRRADYGYTF
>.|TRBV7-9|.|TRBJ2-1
TGTGCCAGCAGCTTAGCGGGCGACTACGACAATGAGCAGTTCTTC
CASSLAGDYDNEQFF
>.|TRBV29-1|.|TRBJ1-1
TGCAGCGTTCTGGACAGCATGAACACTGAAGCTTTCTTT
CSVLDSMNTEAFF
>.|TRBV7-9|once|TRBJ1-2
TGTGCCAGCAGCTTAGCGAAAGGAATCACGGGTAGCGGCTACACCTTC
CASSLAKGITGSGYTF
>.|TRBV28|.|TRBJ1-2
TGTGCCAGCAGTCTCCCCCTTGAGGAGGCAGTACGAAACTATGGCTACACCTTC
CASSLPLEEAVRNYGYTF
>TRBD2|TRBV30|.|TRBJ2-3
TGTGCCTGGAATGTGTATGGTAGCGGGGGAACAGATACGCAGTATTTT
CAWNVYGSGGTDTQYF
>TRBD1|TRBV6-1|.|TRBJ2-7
TGTGCCAGCAGTGAAGGGACAGGGTTCTACGAGCAGTACTTC
CASSEGTGFYEQYF
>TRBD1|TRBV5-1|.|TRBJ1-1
TGCGCCAGCAGCTGGGGACAGGAAAGCGTTGTGAACACTGAAGCTTTCTTT
CASSWGQESVVNTEAFF
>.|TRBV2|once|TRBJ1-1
TGTGCCAGCAGCGGCCCTGGTGGAGTCCTTCACACTGAAGCTTTCTTT
CASSGPGGVLHTEAFF
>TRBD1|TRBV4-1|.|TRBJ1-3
TGCGCCAGCAGCCAAGAACCCGGGACAGGGGGTTATGGAAACACCATATATTTT
CASSQEPGTGGYGNTIYF
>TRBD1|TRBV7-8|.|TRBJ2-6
TGTGCCAGCAGCTTACGACGGACAGGGGGCTTCTCTGGGGCCAACGTCCTGACTTTC
CASSLRRTGGFSGANVLTF
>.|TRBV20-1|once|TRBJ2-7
TGCAGTGTCTACTACTCCTACGAGCAGTACTTC
CSVYYSYEQYF
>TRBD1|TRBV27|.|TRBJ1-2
TGTGCCAGCAGTTTATGGTCAGGGGGAGGCTACACCTTC
CASSLWSGGGYTF
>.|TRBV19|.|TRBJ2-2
TGTGCCAGTAGTATGGAGGGGACCGGGGAGCTGTTTTTT
CASSMEGTGELFF
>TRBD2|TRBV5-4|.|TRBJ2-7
TGTGCCAGCAGCTTGGAGCGGGGGGGGTACGAGCAGTACTTC
CASSLERGGYEQYF
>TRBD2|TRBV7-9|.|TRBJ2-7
TGTGCCAGCAGCTCTCGGGGGGACGTTCGCTCCTACGAGCAGTACTTC
CASSSRGDVRSYEQYF
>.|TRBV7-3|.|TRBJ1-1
TGTGCCAGCAGCTTTCAGGGGAACACTGAAGCTTTCTTT
CASSFQGNTEAFF
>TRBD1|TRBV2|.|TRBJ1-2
TGTGCCAGCAGTGAGGGACAGGGTTACTATGGCTACACCTTC
CASSEGQGYYGYTF
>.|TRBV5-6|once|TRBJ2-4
TGTGCCAGCAGCCTAATAACCAAAAACATTCAGTACTTC
CASSLITKNIQYF
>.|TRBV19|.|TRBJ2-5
TGTGCCAGTAGTTATGGGGGGTTTGCTGAGACCCAGTACTTC
CASSYGGFAETQYF
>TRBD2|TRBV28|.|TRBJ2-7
TGTGCCAGCAGTTTCCACCCGGGGACTAGCGGGAGAAGCTACGAGCAGTACTTC
CASSFHPGTSGRSYEQYF
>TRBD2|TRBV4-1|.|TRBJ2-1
TGCGCCAGCAGCCGTTCACTAGCGGGCTCCTACAATGAGCAGTTCTTC
CASSRSLAGSYNEQFF
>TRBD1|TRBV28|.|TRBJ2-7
TGTGCCAGCAGTTCCCGGGACAGGGACGAGCAGTACTTC
CASSSRDRDEQYF
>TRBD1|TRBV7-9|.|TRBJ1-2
TGTGCCAGCAGCTTAGTAGGGACAGGGGAGCATGGCTACACCTTC
CASSLVGTGEHGYTF
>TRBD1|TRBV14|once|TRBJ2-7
TGTGCCAGCAGCCACTCCCCCGGGACAGGGGGCGACGAGCAGTACTTC
CASSHSPGTGGDEQYF
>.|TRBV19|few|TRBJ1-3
TGTGCCGTATACTCTGGAAACACCATATATTTT
CAVYSGNTIYF
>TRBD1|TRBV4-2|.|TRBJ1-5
TGTGCCAGCAGCCAAGAGCCCTTTATGGAGGGGGCTTTCTTGCAGCCCCAGCATTTT
CASSQEPFMEGAFLQPQHF
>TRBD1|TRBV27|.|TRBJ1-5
TGTGCCAGCAGTCCACTAGACAGGGCGTATAGCAATCAGCCCCAGCATTTT
CASSPLDRAYSNQPQHF
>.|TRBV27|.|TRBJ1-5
TGTGCCAGCAGCCGCCAACCCCCAGCGTTCAATCAGCCCCAGCATTTT
CASSRQPPAFNQPQHF
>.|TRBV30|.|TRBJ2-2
TGTGCCTGGAGTCGGACCGGGGAGCTGTTTTTT
CAWSRTGELFF
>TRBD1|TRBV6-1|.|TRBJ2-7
TGTGCCAGCGGGACAGGCTACGAGCAGTACTTC
CASGTGYEQYF
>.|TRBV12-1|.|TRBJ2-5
TGTGCCAGCAGCTGGGAGGGACTTATAGGGACCCAGTACTTC
CASSWEGLIGTQYF
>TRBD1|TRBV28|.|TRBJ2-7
TGTGCCAGCAGTTCCGGGACAGGGCCCTACGAGCAGTACTTC
CASSSGTGPYEQYF
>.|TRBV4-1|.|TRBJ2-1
TGCGCCAGCAGCCAGAATAGCGACAATGAGCAGTTCTTC
CASSQNSDNEQFF
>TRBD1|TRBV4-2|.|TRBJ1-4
TGTGCCAGCAGCCAAGAAATACAGCCGGGACAGGAAAAACTGTTTTTT
CASSQEIQPGQEKLFF
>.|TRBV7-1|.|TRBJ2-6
TGTGCCAGCAGCTTCAGCTGTCAACGAGGACAAAGTCGGGCCAACGTCCTGACTTTC
CASSFSCQRGQSRANVLTF
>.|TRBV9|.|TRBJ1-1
TGTGCCAGCAGCGTAGTGGCTGGGAACACTGAAGCTTTCTTT
CASSVVAGNTEAFF
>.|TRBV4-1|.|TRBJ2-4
TGCGCCAGCAGCCTCATCCATGGGGGCAGAAACATTCAGTACTTC
CASSLIHGGRNIQYF
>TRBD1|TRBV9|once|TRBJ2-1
TGTGCCAGCAGCGCCGCCCCGACAGGGAATGAGCAGTTCTTC
CASSAAPTGNEQFF
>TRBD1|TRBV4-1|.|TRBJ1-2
TGCGCCAGCAGCCAAGAAGGGATCTCACAGGGGGCTTTTGGCTACACCTTC
CASSQEGISQGAFGYTF
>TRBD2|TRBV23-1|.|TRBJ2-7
TGCGCCAGCAGCTTGGCCACTAGCGGGAGAATACACGAGCAGTACTTC
CASSLATSGRIHEQYF
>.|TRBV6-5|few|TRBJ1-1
TGTGCCAGCAGTTACTCGAGCCGCTCGAACACTGAAGCTTTCTTT
CASSYSSRSNTEAFF
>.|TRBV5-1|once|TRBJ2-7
TGCGCCAGCAGCACCGGACAGTTCTCCTACGAGCAGTACTTC
CASSTGQFSYEQYF
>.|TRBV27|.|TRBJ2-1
TGTGCCAGCAGTCCCCGACATATCTCCTACAATGAGCAGTTCTTC
CASSPRHISYNEQFF
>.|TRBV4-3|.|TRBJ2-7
TGCGCCAGCAGCCAAGCGCTAGGTGGGGAGGTCGGGGAGCAGTACTTC
CASSQALGGEVGEQYF
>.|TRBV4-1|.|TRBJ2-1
TGCGCCAGCAGCCAAGATGACTACCAGACCTACAATGAGCAGTTCTTC
CASSQDDYQTYNEQFF